A single sample is the source of the 19 T cell receptor beta chains below, sequenced in a study of CD8+ T cells in alopecia areata (dated by TCRdb to 2016 to 2019). The library was prepared using the immunoSEQ multiplex PCR assay. To provide template for TCR sequencing, every sample had RNA extracted and reverse transcribed into cDNA. Not all clones reach the TCRdb copy of this immuneACCESS table, which keeps in-frame sequences only. Checked studies attribute under half of the gap to unresolved V genes and leave the rest unexplained. This sample is represented by some 160,000 clones; just over 65% of them were singletons. The ten largest clones capture roughly 0.91% of the sample. The time point label of this sample denotes: around 4 weeks on oral tofacitinib. The meaning of the sample's treatment or condition label: oral pan-JAK inhibitor, 5-10 mg twice daily. The sequenced sample was CD4+ T cells sorted from blood, obtained at week 4, from a patient treated with tofacitinib. All receptors derive from a human donor with alopecia areata.

The table lists this clone with a few counts. The V gene is TRBV29-1, the J gene TRBJ2-4, with 12 bases aligning to TRBD2. Germline assignment: CDR1 SQVTM and CDR2 ANQGSEA. The V and J ends lost 2 bases and 1 base, in that order; junction bases with no gene match: 9. The CDR3 is 18 amino acids. CDR3 sequence: CSVETLAGGPGAKNIQYF. The CDR3 DNA reads TGCAGCGTTGAAACACTAGCGGGGGGCCCTGGGGCCAAAAACATTCAGTACTTC.

This sequence joins TRBV7-8 and TRBJ1-6; 7 bases align to TRBD1. This CDR3 has 15 amino acids. Germline CDR1 and CDR2: SGHVS and FQNEAQ. The V segment lost 5 bases and the J segment 13 bases; nucleotides outside the gene matches: 14. CDR3 amino acids: CASSPGGGQEDPLHF. CDR3 DNA: TGTGCCAGCAGCCCAGGGGGGGGGCAGGAGGATCCCCTCCACTTT.

The rearrangement uses TRBV30 and TRBJ1-6; 10 bases line up with TRBD1. J lost 7 bases, V lost 3 bases, and 9 bases had no gene match. The CDR3 contains 16 residues. The germline gives CDR1 GTSNPN, CDR2 SVGIG (reference sequence). CDR3 sequence reads: CAWRTGQGSGNSPLHF. The CDR3 bases are TGTGCCTGGAGGACGGGACAGGGGTCGGGGAATTCACCCCTCCACTTT.

V usage is TRBV5-1 and J usage is TRBJ2-2; TRBD1 aligns across 8 bases. Per germline, CDR1 SGHRS and CDR2 YFSETQ. This CDR3 has 15 residues. The V and J ends lost 3 bases and 2 bases, in that order; junction bases with no gene match: 3. The CDR3, as DNA: TGCGCCAGCAGCTCGACAGGGGTTAACACCGGGGAGCTGTTTTTT. Translating gives CASSSTGVNTGELFF.

DNA for the CDR3: TGTGCCTGGACTACAGGCTATTCACCCCTCCACTTT. Its protein product is CAWTTGYSPLHF. The rearrangement links TRBV30 to TRBJ1-6, with D perhaps matching TRBD1 (5 bases). CDR3 length equals 12 residues. The germline CDR1 and CDR2 sequences are GTSNPN and SVGIG (reference sequence). With 4 bases removed from V and 8 bases from J, the gap between germline ends came to 9 bases.

The chain employs TRBV4-3 and TRBJ1-4; D possibly corresponds to TRBD1 (5 bases). Per the germline V gene, CDR1 is LGHNA and CDR2 is YSLEER. V was trimmed by 0 bases and J by 13 bases, leaving 12 bases between them. CDR3 length equals 13 residues. CDR3 sequence (DNA): TGCGCCAGCAGCCAAGATCACTCGACAGTACTGTTTTTT. As protein: CASSQDHSTVLFF.

The chain carries TRBV29-1 and TRBJ1-1; TRBD1 aligns across 8 bases. The CDR3 totals 13 residues. Germline trimming cut 6 bases from V and 5 bases from J; bases unmatched to any gene: 8. The germline CDR1 and CDR2 sequences are SQVTM and ANQGSEA. The DNA of the CDR3 is TGCAGCGTCGACGGACAGGGAGGTACTGAAGCTTTCTTT. Translating gives CSVDGQGGTEAFF.

J is TRBJ1-5 and V is TRBV27, with 10 bases matching TRBD1. This CDR3 has 16 amino acids. The J segment lost 7 bases and the V segment lost 3 bases, leaving 9 bases of the junction unmatched. Per germline, CDR1 MNHEY and CDR2 SMNVEV (reference sequence). The CDR3 DNA reads as TGTGCCAGCAGTTTCTTGGGACAGGGGATAAACCAGCCCCAGCATTTT. It encodes CASSFLGQGINQPQHF.

J is TRBJ2-1 and V is TRBV7-9; 7 nucleotides agree with TRBD2. V shed 2 bases, J shed 10 bases, and the junction held 8 bases outside the gene matches. CDR1 is SEHNR, CDR2 FQNEAQ, per germline (reference sequence). CDR3 length: 14 residues. In DNA, the CDR3 is TGTGCCAGCAGCTTAACCGGGGGAGCGGGAGAGCAGTTCTTC. It is translated as CASSLTGGAGEQFF. Combining the CDR3 with reference TRBV7-9 and TRBJ2-1 gives the whole variable domain DTGVSQNPRHKITKRGQNVTFRCDPISEHNRLYWYRQTLGQGPEFLTYFQNEAQLEKSRLLSDRFSAERPKGSFSTLEIQRTEQGDSAMYLCASSLTGGAGEQFFGPGTRLTVL.

This chain links TRBV2 with TRBJ1-1; perhaps TRBD1 as D (6 bases). Trimming pared 4 bases from V and 1 base from J, leaving 7 bases between. The CDR3 has 13 residues. The germline CDR1 and CDR2 sequences are SNHLY and FYNNEI. This chain's CDR3 is CASSGQANTEAFF. As DNA, the CDR3 is TGTGCCAGCAGTGGACAGGCGAACACTGAAGCTTTCTTT.

J is TRBJ2-2 and V is TRBV2, with D unresolved. V lost 4 bases and J lost 4, with 10 bases in between. CDR1 and CDR2 from the germline V gene are SNHLY and FYNNEI. CDR3 length equals 14 residues. CDR3 region: CASSASLRTGELFF. CDR3 nucleotide sequence: TGTGCCAGCAGTGCCTCCCTTCGCACCGGGGAGCTGTTTTTT.

This rearrangement joins TRBV30 to TRBJ1-2; D gene ambiguous. The V end lost 6 bases, the J end lost 8 bases, and 16 bases lay between the germline ends. Germline values: CDR1 GTSNPN, CDR2 SVGIG (reference sequence). This CDR3 comprises 12 residues. CDR3: CACHPAGFGYTF. CDR3 DNA: TGTGCCTGCCATCCAGCGGGGTTCGGCTACACCTTC.

The chain couples TRBV2 to TRBJ1-2; D not resolved. Looked up from germline, CDR1 is SNHLY and CDR2 is FYNNEI. V dropped 6 bases and J dropped 4 bases, with 18 bases sitting between them. The CDR3 runs 15 residues. The CDR3 loop reads CASRAQTLRVYGYTF. The CDR3 DNA is TGTGCCAGCAGGGCACAGACCCTTCGAGTCTATGGCTACACCTTC.

This clone has more than one count but fewer than ten. The genes are TRBV6-5 and TRBJ1-1; the D gene is possibly TRBD1 (5 bases). Trimming took 0 bases from V and 0 from J, leaving 11 bases between them. The CDR3 totals 16 residues. Germline lookup yields CDR1 MNHEY and CDR2 SVGAGI. Written as DNA, the CDR3 is TGTGCCAGCAGTTACTCCGACACAGGAATGAACACTGAAGCTTTCTTT. This translates into CASSYSDTGMNTEAFF.

This clone has only one observation. This rearrangement joins TRBV9 to TRBJ2-5; TRBD1 matches 10 bases. Germline CDR1 is SGDLS and CDR2 is YYNGEE. Losses at the gene ends were 3 bases for V and 5 bases for J; bases not matched to a gene: 4. The CDR3 runs 14 residues. CDR3 region: CASSATGQGETQYF. CDR3 coding DNA: TGTGCCAGCAGCGCAACGGGACAGGGGGAGACCCAGTACTTC.

V usage is TRBV27 and J usage is TRBJ1-1; D is unclear. The CDR3 spans 15 residues. V gave up 6 bases and J gave up 6 bases, with 20 bases separating them. Germline values: CDR1 MNHEY, CDR2 SMNVEV (reference sequence). The CDR3 DNA reads TGTGCCAGCAGGGGGATAGGCCTTCAGCACGCTGAAGCTTTCTTT. Translating it yields CASRGIGLQHAEAFF.

The V and J genes are TRBV30 and TRBJ2-2; possibly TRBD2 for D (5 bases). In germline, CDR1 is GTSNPN, CDR2 SVGIG (reference sequence). This CDR3 contains 13 residues. Trimming took 2 bases from V and 8 from J, leaving 12 bases between them. CDR3 loop: CAWSSLLAGELFF. The CDR3, as DNA: TGTGCCTGGAGTTCCCTTCTAGCTGGGGAGCTGTTTTTT.

V usage is TRBV30 and J usage is TRBJ1-2; D is uncertain. V was shortened by 0 bases and J by 0 bases, with 8 bases between the two germline ends. Germline V lookup: CDR1 GTSNPN, CDR2 SVGIG (reference sequence). The CDR3 contains 14 residues. For the CDR3, the DNA is TGTGCCTGGAGTGTACGATCATCTAACTATGGCTACACCTTC. Translated, it gives CAWSVRSSNYGYTF.

This clone occurred a few times. The rearrangement joins TRBV30 to TRBJ2-2; 9 nucleotides align to TRBD1. The CDR3 spans 13 residues. Per the germline V gene, CDR1 is GTSNPN and CDR2 is SVGIG (reference sequence). The ends lost 5 bases at V and 4 bases at J; junction bases unmatched: 2. DNA for the CDR3: TGTGCCTGGTCGGGACAGGGCACCGGGGAGCTGTTTTTT. Translated, it gives CAWSGQGTGELFF.